This entry is about one T cell receptor beta chain. It has no known antigen specificity. Base qualities are not at hand, and no much larger clone is one base apart. None of the patients had been given any treatment before thyroid surgery. Using T-cell receptor beta sequencing, the researchers looked back retrospectively at clinical samples from patients, gathered between about 2011 and 2018. This entry is derived from a study of metastatic and nonmetastatic thyroid tumors (dated by TCRdb to the early 2020s). With respect to the entire study: Repertoires were compared across peripheral blood and tumor or nodule tissue samples from malignant and benign thyroid patients.

Libraries were built with PCR. The data were produced on an Illumina HiSeq 4000. The TCR beta-chain CDR3 region of each patient was profiled by high-throughput sequencing. From the authors' description of their analysis: CDR3 differences across clinicopathological groups were used to build a classifier for discriminating distant-metastatic papillary thyroid cancer patients. Repertoire diversity was assessed with the Shannon index, and tumor-blood repertoire similarity with the Morisita-Horn index. Through fastp at Q25 and MiXCR, TCRdb rebuilt clones from the public reads, retaining in-frame beta chains. These V and J calls rely on TCRdb rather than the paper's analysis. The sample data list approximately 12,000 clones, and 30% to 40% of these were observed just once. The ten biggest clones cover around a sixth of the sample. Overall study outcomes, separate from this receptor: In both blood and tumor samples, malignant tumors were reported to have significantly higher TCR beta diversity than benign nodules.

Sequencing was performed on tumor tissue. This TCR derives from a male donor with papillary thyroid cancer or a benign thyroid nodule (not recorded which). Some clones in this sample may be carry-over from other donors' samples.

The DNA is as follows: TGTGCCAGCAGCTTATCCACTTGGGGAATCACAGATACGCAGTATTTT. It translates to CASSLSTWGITDTQYF. The receptor chain draws on TRBV11-1 and TRBJ2-3; the D gene lacks a confident call. The CDR3, from cysteine to phenylalanine, totals 16 residues. Only the CDR3 DNA is retained, 48 bases long and in frame from the first base. The germline V gene (reference sequence) specifies SGHAT as CDR1 and FQDESV as CDR2. V gives up 2 bases and J gives up 2 bases, and the segment between their germline ends measures 14 bases. Reference TRBV11-1 and TRBJ2-3 proteins supply the regions before and after the CDR3; the full variable domain is: EAEVAQSPRYKITEKSQAVAFWCDPISGHATLYWYRQILGQGPELLVQFQDESVVDDSQLPKDRFSAERLKGVDSTLKIQPAELGDSAMYLCASSLSTWGITDTQYFGPGTRLTVL.